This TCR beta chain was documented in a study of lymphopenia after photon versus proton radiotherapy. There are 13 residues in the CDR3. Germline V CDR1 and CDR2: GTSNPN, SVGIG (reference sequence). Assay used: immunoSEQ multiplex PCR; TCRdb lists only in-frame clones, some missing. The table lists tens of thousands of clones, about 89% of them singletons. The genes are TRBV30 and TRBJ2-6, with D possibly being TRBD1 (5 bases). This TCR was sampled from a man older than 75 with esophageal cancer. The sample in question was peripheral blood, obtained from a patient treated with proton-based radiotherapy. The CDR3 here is CAERGSGANVLTF. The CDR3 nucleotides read TGTGCGGAAAGGGGTTCTGGGGCCAACGTCCTGACTTTC.